Below are 4 T cell receptor beta chains sequenced from a single sample in a study of blood T cell repertoires in COVID-19. The method was immunoSEQ multiplex PCR; TCRdb's version includes in-frame clones alone and lacks a portion of them. This sample has about 160,000 clones, with 88% found just once. Source material: PBMCs or T cells enriched from blood (not recorded which). All receptors derive from a woman in her forties or fifties who had recovered from COVID-19.

This clone was counted between two and nine times. V is TRBV5-4 and J is TRBJ1-1, with TRBD1 matching 9 bases. V shed 8 bases and J 5 bases; nucleotides not matched to a gene: 7. From germline, CDR1 is SGHNT and CDR2 YYREEE (reference sequence). This CDR3 comprises 13 residues. The CDR3 loop is CASYRQGGTEAFF. For the CDR3, the DNA is TGTGCCAGTTATAGACAGGGGGGGACTGAAGCTTTCTTT. Full variable domain (missing parts from reference TRBV5-4 and TRBJ1-1): ETGVTQSPTHLIKTRGQQVTLRCSSQSGHNTVSWYQQALGQGPQFIFQYYREEENGRGNFPPRFSGLQFPNYSSELNVNALELDDSALYLCASYRQGGTEAFFGQGTRLTVV.

The rearrangement links TRBV9 to TRBJ2-1; no reliable D call. Deletions cut 2 bases from V and 0 bases from J, with 6 bases between. Germline-derived CDR1 and CDR2 are SGDLS and YYNGEE. This CDR3 spans 14 amino acids. The DNA of the CDR3 is TGTGCCAGCAGCGTGGGCTACTCCTACAATGAGCAGTTCTTC. It is translated as CASSVGYSYNEQFF.

The J gene is TRBJ1-2, the V gene TRBV19; TRBD1 matches 7 bases. The V gene end was trimmed by 11 bases and the J gene end by 3 bases; junction bases not matched to a gene: 6. Germline CDR1 is LNHDA and CDR2 is SQIVND (reference sequence). The CDR3 extends over 12 amino acids. The CDR3 region is CALGDSYYGYTF. CDR3 coding DNA: TGTGCCCTAGGGGACAGTTACTATGGCTACACCTTC.

The genes are TRBV2 and TRBJ2-7, with TRBD1 matching over 10 bases. This CDR3 comprises 17 residues. Trimming cost V 3 bases and J 5 bases; bases outside gene matches: 13. From germline, CDR1 is SNHLY and CDR2 FYNNEI. The CDR3 loop reads CASSDTNPGQGFHEQYF. Here the CDR3 DNA reads TGTGCCAGCAGTGACACAAATCCGGGACAGGGGTTCCACGAGCAGTACTTC.